Sequencing of this T cell receptor beta chain was carried out in a study of T cell responses to AZD1222 COVID-19 vaccine. The protocol was immunoSEQ multiplex PCR, while the TCRdb copy is restricted to in-frame clones and leaves out a portion. The sample yields around 200,000 clones, about 91% seen once. The study's findings and limits: Spike was spanned by vaccine-associated CD4 TCRs, with dominance at 160-218 and 743-854.

V shed 2 bases and J 4 bases; nucleotides not matched to a gene: 6. The CDR3 consists of 15 residues. The V gene's germline CDR1 is SGHRS and CDR2 YFSETQ. As for this clone: No antigen is known for it.

This rearrangement joins TRBV5-1 to TRBJ1-5; 7 bases are shared with TRBD1. The source was peripheral blood, collected on day 0 of AZD1222 vaccination. The receptor's source is an adult in good health. The CDR3 sequence is CASSLGQEGNQPQHF. As DNA, the CDR3 is TGCGCCAGCAGCTTAGGACAGGAGGGGAATCAGCCCCAGCATTTT.